One and the same sample provided the 19 T cell receptor beta chains below, sequenced in a study of T cell changes during pregnancy in multiple sclerosis. TCRdb's copy holds only in-frame clones and misses some; the assay was immunoSEQ multiplex PCR. The sample comprises around 52,000 clones, 92% of which are singletons, and 0.2% rests with the top ten. The sample in question was CD4+ T cells from peripheral blood mononuclear cells, obtained in the second trimester of pregnancy. The receptors derive from a female donor with multiple sclerosis, enrolled in a pregnancy study.

The rearrangement joins TRBV27 to TRBJ2-5, with 7 bases fitting TRBD1. This CDR3 comprises 15 residues. The V gene end was trimmed by 0 bases and the J gene end by 7 bases; junction bases not matched to a gene: 8. CDR1 is MNHEY and CDR2 is SMNVEV in the germline V gene (reference sequence). DNA of the CDR3: TGTGCCAGCAGTTTATCCCCCGACAGGGTGGGGACCCAGTACTTC. Translation: CASSLSPDRVGTQYF.

The chain recombines TRBV7-3 with TRBJ2-2, with 7 bases that match TRBD1. V lost 4 bases to trimming and J lost 7 bases; unmatched junction nucleotides: 6. Germline lookup yields CDR1 SGHTA and CDR2 FQGTGA. CDR3 length: 14 amino acids. The CDR3 is CASSSTGVGGELFF. The CDR3 DNA is TGTGCCAGCAGCTCAACAGGGGTCGGCGGGGAGCTGTTTTTT.

The chain recombines TRBV5-4 with TRBJ2-3, with 9 bases matching TRBD2. CDR1 SGHNT and CDR2 YYREEE come from the germline V gene (reference sequence). The CDR3 is 14 amino acids. J was trimmed by 6 bases and V by 7 bases; bases with no gene match: 9. Here the CDR3 reads CASRRAGGSDTQYF. In DNA, the CDR3 is TGTGCCAGCCGCCGAGCGGGAGGCTCGGATACGCAGTATTTT.

The chain joins TRBV19 to TRBJ2-1, with TRBD2 matching over 8 bases. Germline V gives CDR1 LNHDA, CDR2 SQIVND (reference sequence). V dropped 4 bases and J dropped 5; count of bases not matched to a gene: 4. There are 14 residues in the CDR3. CDR3 sequence reads: CASSSGRRNNEQFF. The CDR3 DNA sequence: TGTGCCAGTAGTAGCGGGAGGAGGAACAATGAGCAGTTCTTC.

The CDR3 is CASSAWTDSNYGYTF. Here the CDR3 DNA reads TGTGCCAGCAGCGCCTGGACGGACTCTAACTATGGCTACACCTTC. The rearrangement links TRBV5-4 to TRBJ1-2, with D hard to call. V lost 4 bases, J lost 0 bases, and 13 bases lay in between. This CDR3 is 15 amino acids long. CDR1 and CDR2 from the germline V gene are SGHNT and YYREEE (reference sequence). The full variable domain, in which reference TRBV5-4 and TRBJ1-2 provide the parts outside the CDR3, is ETGVTQSPTHLIKTRGQQVTLRCSSQSGHNTVSWYQQALGQGPQFIFQYYREEENGRGNFPPRFSGLQFPNYSSELNVNALELDDSALYLCASSAWTDSNYGYTFGSGTRLTVV.

In DNA form, the CDR3 reads TGTGCCACGTACAGGGTTGGCTACACCTTC. Translated, it gives CATYRVGYTF. The chain has TRBV11-1 and TRBJ1-2; a possible D gene is TRBD1 (6 bases). Germline CDR1 and CDR2: SGHAT and FQDESV (reference sequence). The V and J ends lost 10 bases and 7 bases respectively, with 10 bases between them. The CDR3 extends over 10 amino acids.

V gene TRBV30 combines with J gene TRBJ1-1; tentatively, D is TRBD1 (5 bases). The CDR3 is 12 amino acids. CDR1 and CDR2 from the germline V gene are GTSNPN and SVGIG (reference sequence). V lost 8 bases and J 1 base, leaving 11 bases between the germline ends. CDR3 amino acids: CASRVSNTEAFF. The CDR3, as DNA: TGTGCCAGCAGGGTGTCGAACACTGAAGCTTTCTTT.

The chain carries TRBV27 and TRBJ2-3; TRBD1 matches 11 bases. Trimming took 4 bases from V and 1 from J; bases not matched to a gene: 10. The CDR3 has 18 residues. Germline V gene lookup returns CDR1 MNHEY and CDR2 SMNVEV (reference sequence). The CDR3 DNA sequence: TGTGCCAGCAGTTCGTCCCGGGACAGGGGGAAGGGCACAGATACGCAGTATTTT. Translated: CASSSSRDRGKGTDTQYF.

J is TRBJ2-7 and V is TRBV28; 7 bases match TRBD2. Germline trimming cut 3 bases from V and 2 bases from J; bases unmatched to any gene: 7. The CDR3 runs 15 residues. Germline V gives CDR1 MDHEN, CDR2 SYDVKM. The CDR3: CASSLGSGIAYEQYF. The CDR3 DNA sequence: TGTGCCAGCAGTTTGGGGAGCGGGATCGCCTACGAGCAGTACTTC.

This rearrangement joins TRBV5-6 to TRBJ2-3; the D gene is possibly TRBD1 (7 bases). Looked up from germline, CDR1 is SGHDT and CDR2 is YYEEEE. V lost 5 bases and J lost 0, with 13 bases in between. This CDR3 is built from 15 residues. Written as DNA, the CDR3 is TGTGCCAGCAGGGCCAGGGGGACTAGCACAGATACGCAGTATTTT. Translating gives CASRARGTSTDTQYF.

The chain joins TRBV6-1 to TRBJ1-3, with no clear D. The CDR3 runs to 14 residues. V lost 7 bases and J lost 0, with 10 bases in between. CDR1 is MNHNS and CDR2 is SASEGT in the germline V gene. As DNA, the CDR3 is TGTGCCAGCACAAGAGACAACTCTGGAAACACCATATATTTT. This encodes CASTRDNSGNTIYF.

The V and J genes are TRBV2 and TRBJ1-6; D possibly corresponds to TRBD1 (5 bases). This CDR3 is built from 18 residues. V was clipped by 1 base and J by 0 bases, with 13 bases between them. Germline V CDR1 and CDR2: SNHLY, FYNNEI. The CDR3: CASSEVKGQSSYNSPLHF. The CDR3 region has the DNA TGTGCCAGCAGTGAAGTAAAAGGACAAAGCTCCTATAATTCACCCCTCCACTTT.

The CDR3 DNA reads as TGCGCCAGCAGGGGCCGAGCAACAGATACGCAGTATTTT. This encodes CASRGRATDTQYF. This chain joins TRBV5-1 and TRBJ2-3; D uncertain. The CDR3 length is 13 residues. V was clipped by 5 bases and J by 3 bases, with 10 bases between them. CDR1 and CDR2 from the germline V gene are SGHRS and YFSETQ. The entire variable domain, with the rest obtained from reference TRBV5-1 and TRBJ2-3, is as follows: KAGVTQTPRYLIKTRGQQVTLSCSPISGHRSVSWYQQTPGQGLQFLFEYFSETQRNKGNFPGRFSGRQFSNSRSEMNVSTLELGDSALYLCASRGRATDTQYFGPGTRLTVL.

V and J are TRBV5-4 and TRBJ2-1; 10 nucleotides align to TRBD2. Germline CDR1 is SGHNT and CDR2 is YYREEE (reference sequence). V lost 4 bases to trimming and J lost 7 bases; unmatched junction nucleotides: 8. The CDR3 is 15 residues long. The CDR3 DNA reads as TGTGCCAGCAGCCCACTAGCGGGGATGGGAAATGAGCAGTTCTTC. Protein sequence: CASSPLAGMGNEQFF.

This clone was found once. The rearrangement joins TRBV9 to TRBJ1-6; D ambiguous. Trimming cost V 7 bases and J 8 bases, with 13 bases left between them. The length of the CDR3 is 13 residues. In germline, CDR1 is SGDLS, CDR2 YYNGEE. The CDR3 nucleotides are TGTGCCAGCGGAACGGGAATGGATTCACCCCTCCACTTT. This encodes CASGTGMDSPLHF.

The rearrangement joins TRBV11-2 to TRBJ2-3; 8 bases line up with TRBD2. CDR1 and CDR2 from the germline V gene are SGHAT and FQNNGV. J gave up 2 bases and V 3 bases, and 4 bases lay outside the gene matches. This CDR3 comprises 15 residues. The chain's CDR3 is CASSFLAGYTDTQYF. CDR3 nucleotide sequence: TGTGCCAGCAGCTTTCTAGCGGGTTACACAGATACGCAGTATTTT.

The V and J genes are TRBV2 and TRBJ2-3; 7 bases agree with TRBD2. V lost 6 bases, J lost 4 bases, and 1 base stayed unmatched. Germline values: CDR1 SNHLY, CDR2 FYNNEI. This CDR3 comprises 12 residues. CDR3 in amino acids: CASSGGSDTQYF. The CDR3 DNA sequence: TGTGCCAGCAGCGGGGGGTCAGATACGCAGTATTTT.

This chain uses TRBV7-8 with TRBJ1-2; D perhaps matches TRBD1 (6 bases). CDR1 is SGHVS, CDR2 FQNEAQ, per germline. This CDR3 comprises 14 residues. The germline V and J ends were trimmed by 0 bases and 8 bases, with 13 bases remaining between them. The CDR3 bases are TGTGCCAGCAGCTTAGCAAGGGGGAGTGGGGGCTACACCTTC. Residues: CASSLARGSGGYTF.

The chain employs TRBV6-1 and TRBJ1-2, with a tentative D call TRBD1 (5 bases). Between the trimmed V and J ends, which lost 1 base and 0 bases, there was a span of 9 bases. The CDR3 is 15 residues long. Looked up from germline, CDR1 is MNHNS and CDR2 is SASEGT. CDR3 amino acids: CASSEGGGANYGYTF. The CDR3 nucleotides read TGTGCCAGCAGTGAAGGGGGCGGTGCTAACTATGGCTACACCTTC.